The sequence of this T cell receptor beta chain was determined in a study of CD8 T cells in ankylosing spondylitis. Study observations and caveats: About 8 highly homologous variants made up a TCR beta motif, and this motif appeared characteristic of ankylosing spondylitis blood. Those disease-linked clones were CD8+; they were also relatively rare in peripheral blood. Prior literature has documented some motif variants in synovial fluid and blood from reactive arthritis. Reported data indicate significant enrichment of disease-linked clones within matched ankylosing spondylitis synovial fluid.

The ends were cut back, 0 bases at V and 1 base at J, with 6 bases in the middle. Germline V gene sequence: CDR1 LGHDT, CDR2 YNNKEL (reference sequence). CDR3 length: 14 amino acids. Each TCR beta library was made by quantitative 5'-RACE that incorporated molecular barcodes. TCRdb re-derived calls from the 5' RACE reads in MiXCR, one entry per CDR3 protein. The repertoire holds about 700,000 distinct CDR3 sequences, with over 15% as singletons. In regard to this clonotype: As yet, its antigen is unknown.

This sequence joins TRBV3-1 and TRBJ2-5; D is undetermined. The sequence was obtained from a male donor with ankylosing spondylitis. Sequenced sample: blood, either unsorted or a sorted T cell fraction (not recorded which). CDR3 sequence reads: CASSQDPTQETQYF. CDR3 DNA: TGTGCCAGCAGCCAAGATCCCACCCAAGAGACCCAGTACTTC.